Presented here are 12 T cell receptor beta chains from one specimen sequenced in a study of OX40 agonist ivuxolimab in advanced cancers. Here immunoSEQ multiplex PCR was the method, and the copy in TCRdb shows in-frame clones only, minus some. The table has 45,000 to 65,000 clones, roughly 77% seen once; the top ten hold 0.69%. The sample was CD4+ or CD8+ T cells sorted from blood, taken in a trial of the OX40 agonist ivuxolimab. All receptors come from an adult with an advanced solid tumor such as melanoma, head and neck, liver or kidney cancer.

The chain links TRBV25-1 to TRBJ2-1, with TRBD1 matching 12 bases. The CDR3 loop spans 16 amino acids. The germline V gene encodes CDR1 MGHDK and CDR2 SYGVNS. Losses at the gene ends were 0 bases for V and 9 bases for J; bases not matched to a gene: 6. The DNA of the CDR3 is TGTGCCAGCAGTGAATACAGGGACAGGGGGCAGGGTGAGCAGTTCTTC. Its translation is CASSEYRDRGQGEQFF.

This clone was recorded only once. This sequence joins TRBV27 and TRBJ2-3; D ambiguous. The CDR3 consists of 13 residues. CDR1 and CDR2 from the germline V gene are MNHEY and SMNVEV (reference sequence). V was trimmed by 2 bases and J by 7 bases, leaving 10 bases between them. CDR3 in amino acids: CASSLGRSYTQYF. CDR3 nucleotides: TGTGCCAGCAGTTTAGGCAGGAGCTATACGCAGTATTTT.

The genes are TRBV10-1 and TRBJ1-2; maybe TRBD1 (5 bases). Germline CDR1 and CDR2: WNHNN and SYGVQD (reference sequence). Trimming left V 3 bases short and J 8 bases short, with 13 bases between. The CDR3 has 13 residues. The CDR3 DNA follows: TGCGCCAGCAGTGAAAACCGGGACTTCGGCTACACCTTC. This sequence encodes CASSENRDFGYTF.

The V gene is TRBV15, the J gene TRBJ1-4; 8 bases fit TRBD1. This CDR3 comprises 17 residues. Germline CDR1 is LNHNV and CDR2 is YYDKDF (reference sequence). V shed 0 bases, J shed 4 bases, and the junction held 7 bases outside the gene matches. CDR3 sequence reads: CATSREATGQGNEKLFF. CDR3 bases: TGTGCCACCAGCAGAGAAGCAACCGGACAGGGTAATGAAAAACTGTTTTTT.

The genes are TRBV29-1 and TRBJ2-1; the D gene is possibly TRBD1 (6 bases). The CDR3 totals 14 residues. Trimming shortened V by 4 bases and J by 4 bases, and 14 bases separated the two germline ends. Germline CDR1 SQVTM, CDR2 ANQGSEA. CDR3 protein: CSVVTPGAYNEQFF. DNA of the CDR3: TGCAGCGTTGTAACCCCAGGGGCGTACAATGAGCAGTTCTTC.

The chain couples TRBV2 to TRBJ2-1; 7 nucleotides agree with TRBD1. Looked up from germline, CDR1 is SNHLY and CDR2 is FYNNEI. The CDR3 runs 12 residues. Germline trimming cut 9 bases from V and 7 bases from J; bases unmatched to any gene: 6. The CDR3 region has the DNA TGTGCCAGGGAAACAGGGGTAAATGAGCAGTTCTTC. Translating it yields CARETGVNEQFF.

The V and J genes are TRBV5-8 and TRBJ2-7; no firm D call. This CDR3 comprises 12 residues. V was clipped by 4 bases and J by 7 bases, with 12 bases between them. CDR1 is SGHTS and CDR2 is YDEGEE in the germline V gene. The DNA for the CDR3 is TGTGCCAGCAGCACGTGGGGTGGTGAGCAGTACTTC. Translation: CASSTWGGEQYF. Using reference TRBV5-8 and TRBJ2-7 for the parts outside the CDR3, the full variable domain is EAGVTQSPTHLIKTRGQQATLRCSPISGHTSVYWYQQALGLGLQFLLWYDEGEERNRGNFPPRFSGRQFPNYSSELNVNALELEDSALYLCASSTWGGEQYFGPGTRLTVT.

This clone is medium-sized. The chain is built from TRBV11-3 and TRBJ2-5; 14 bases match TRBD2. The CDR3 loop spans 16 amino acids. The V segment lost 5 bases and the J segment 2 bases; nucleotides outside the gene matches: 4. Per the germline V gene, CDR1 is SGHNT and CDR2 is YENEEA. CDR3 in DNA: TGTGCCAGCAGCCTTGGACTAGCGGGGGGTCAAGAGACCCAGTACTTC. It specifies CASSLGLAGGQETQYF.

The chain uses TRBV7-3 and TRBJ2-7; 9 bases fit TRBD1. The CDR3 totals 17 residues. The V segment lost 6 bases and the J segment 0 bases; nucleotides outside the gene matches: 12. The germline V gene encodes CDR1 SGHTA and CDR2 FQGTGA. The CDR3, as DNA: TGTGCCAGCAGGCCGGCACAGGGGGCGAGGCGCTCCTACGAGCAGTACTTC. Residues: CASRPAQGARRSYEQYF. Drawing the rest from reference TRBV7-3 and TRBJ2-7, the complete variable domain is GAGVSQTPSNKVTEKGKYVELRCDPISGHTALYWYRQSLGQGPEFLIYFQGTGAADDSGLPNDRFFAVRPEGSVSTLKIQRTERGDSAVYLCASRPAQGARRSYEQYFGPGTRLTVT.

V is TRBV7-9 and J is TRBJ2-7; 7 bases map to TRBD1. CDR1 and CDR2 from the germline V gene are SEHNR and FQNEAQ (reference sequence). V was pared by 1 base and J by 10 bases, with 1 base of the junction left unmatched. CDR3 length: 11 amino acids. The CDR3 nucleotides read TGTGCCAGCAGCTTAGAAGGGGGCCAGTACTTC. Translated, it gives CASSLEGGQYF. The full variable domain, in which reference TRBV7-9 and TRBJ2-7 provide the parts outside the CDR3, is DTGVSQNPRHKITKRGQNVTFRCDPISEHNRLYWYRQTLGQGPEFLTYFQNEAQLEKSRLLSDRFSAERPKGSFSTLEIQRTEQGDSAMYLCASSLEGGQYFGPGTRLTVT.

The CDR3 sequence is CASSEKRGGVWTGELFF. The CDR3 DNA reads TGTGCCAGCAGTGAGAAGCGGGGGGGCGTGTGGACCGGGGAGCTGTTTTTT. The rearrangement uses TRBV2 and TRBJ2-2, with 10 bases that match TRBD2. This CDR3 comprises 17 residues. Germline loops: CDR1 SNHLY, CDR2 FYNNEI. The J segment lost 5 bases and the V segment lost 3 bases, leaving 9 bases of the junction unmatched.

The chain employs TRBV7-3 and TRBJ2-1; 7 bases line up with TRBD1. This CDR3 contains 17 residues. After removal of 2 bases from V and 0 bases from J, the junction contained 7 bases not matched to a gene. Germline values: CDR1 SGHTA, CDR2 FQGTGA. For the CDR3, the DNA is TGTGCCAGCAGCTTATTTGGCAGGGGGACCTCCTACAATGAGCAGTTCTTC. This encodes CASSLFGRGTSYNEQFF. The whole variable domain, filled in from reference TRBV7-3 and TRBJ2-1, reads GAGVSQTPSNKVTEKGKYVELRCDPISGHTALYWYRQSLGQGPEFLIYFQGTGAADDSGLPNDRFFAVRPEGSVSTLKIQRTERGDSAVYLCASSLFGRGTSYNEQFFGPGTRLTVL.